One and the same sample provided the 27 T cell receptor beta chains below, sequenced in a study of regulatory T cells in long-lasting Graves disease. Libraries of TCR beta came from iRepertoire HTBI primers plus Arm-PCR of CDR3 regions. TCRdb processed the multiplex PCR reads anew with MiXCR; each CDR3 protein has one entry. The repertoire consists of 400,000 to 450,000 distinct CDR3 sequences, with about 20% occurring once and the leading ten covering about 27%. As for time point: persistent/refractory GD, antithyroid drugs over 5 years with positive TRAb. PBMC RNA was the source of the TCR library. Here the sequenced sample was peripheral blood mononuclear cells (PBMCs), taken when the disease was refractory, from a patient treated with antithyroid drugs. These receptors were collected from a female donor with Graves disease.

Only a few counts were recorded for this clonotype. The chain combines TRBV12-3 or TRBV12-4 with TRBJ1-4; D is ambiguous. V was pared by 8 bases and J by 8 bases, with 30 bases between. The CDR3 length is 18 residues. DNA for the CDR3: TGTGCCAGCGGATTTGGGAACCGCGGAGCCAGCTTCCGGGAAAAACTGTTTTTT. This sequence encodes CASGFGNRGASFREKLFF.

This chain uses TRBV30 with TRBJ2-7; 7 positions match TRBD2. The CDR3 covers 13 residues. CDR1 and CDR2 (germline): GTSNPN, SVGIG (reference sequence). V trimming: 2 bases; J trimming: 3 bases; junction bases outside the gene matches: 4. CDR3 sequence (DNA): TGTGCCTGGAGTACCGGGACTAACTACGAGCAGTACTTC. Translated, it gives CAWSTGTNYEQYF. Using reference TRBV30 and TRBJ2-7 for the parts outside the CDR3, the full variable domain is SQTIHQWPATLVQPVGSPLSLECTVEGTSNPNLYWYRQAAGRGLQLLFYSVGIGQISSEVPQNLSASRPQDRQFILSSKKLLLSDSGFYLCAWSTGTNYEQYFGPGTRLTVT.

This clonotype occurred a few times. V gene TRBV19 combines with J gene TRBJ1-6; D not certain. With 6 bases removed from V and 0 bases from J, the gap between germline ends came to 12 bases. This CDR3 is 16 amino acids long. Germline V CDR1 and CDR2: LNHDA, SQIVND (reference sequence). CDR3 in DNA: TGTGCCAGTAGCTCGGACGGGAGCTCCTATAATTCACCCCTCCACTTT. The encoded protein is CASSSDGSSYNSPLHF.

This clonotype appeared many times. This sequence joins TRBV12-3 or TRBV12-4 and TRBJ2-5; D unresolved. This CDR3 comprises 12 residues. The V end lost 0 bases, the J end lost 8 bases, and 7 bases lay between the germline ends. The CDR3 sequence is CASSLALNTQYF. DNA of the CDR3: TGTGCCAGCAGTTTAGCGCTGAATACCCAGTACTTC.

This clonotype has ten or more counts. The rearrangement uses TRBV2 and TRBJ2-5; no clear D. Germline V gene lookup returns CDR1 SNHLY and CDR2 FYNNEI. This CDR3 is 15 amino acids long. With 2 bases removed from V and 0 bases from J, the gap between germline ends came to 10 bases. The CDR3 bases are TGTGCCAGCAGTGAAACGATGACACACCAAGAGACCCAGTACTTC. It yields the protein CASSETMTHQETQYF.

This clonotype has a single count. The CDR3 DNA is TGTGCCAGTAGTCTATCCGGGACGGCGGACTTTGAGACCCAGTACTTC. It translates to CASSLSGTADFETQYF. The chain joins TRBV19 to TRBJ2-5; D may correspond to TRBD1 or TRBD2 (5 bases each). V lost 5 bases, J lost 5 bases, and 21 bases lay in between. CDR1 LNHDA and CDR2 SQIVND come from the germline V gene (reference sequence). The CDR3 extends over 16 amino acids.

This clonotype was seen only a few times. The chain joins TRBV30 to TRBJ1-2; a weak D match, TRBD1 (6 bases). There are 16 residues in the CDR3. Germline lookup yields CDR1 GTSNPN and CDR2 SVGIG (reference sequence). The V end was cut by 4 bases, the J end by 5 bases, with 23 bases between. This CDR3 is CAWNNREDSGTYGYTF. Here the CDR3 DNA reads TGTGCCTGGAATAACAGGGAGGACTCTGGTACTTATGGCTACACCTTC.

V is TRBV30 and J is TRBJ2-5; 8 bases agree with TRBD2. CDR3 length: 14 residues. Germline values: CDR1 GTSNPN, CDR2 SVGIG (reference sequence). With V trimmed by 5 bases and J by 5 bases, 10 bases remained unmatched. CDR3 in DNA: TGTGCCTGGGATACTAGCGGCCTATGGGAGACCCAGTACTTC. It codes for CAWDTSGLWETQYF.

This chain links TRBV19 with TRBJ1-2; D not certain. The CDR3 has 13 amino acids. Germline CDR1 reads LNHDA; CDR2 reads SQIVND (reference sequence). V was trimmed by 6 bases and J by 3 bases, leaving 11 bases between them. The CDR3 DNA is TGTGCCAGTAGAACAACAGAGGACTATGGCTACACCTTC. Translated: CASRTTEDYGYTF.

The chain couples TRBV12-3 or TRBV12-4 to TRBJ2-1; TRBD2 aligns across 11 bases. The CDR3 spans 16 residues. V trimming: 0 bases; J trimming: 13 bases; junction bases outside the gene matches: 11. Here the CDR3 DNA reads TGTGCCAGCAGTTTAGCGTCGACTAGCGGGAACCCCCCCCAGTTCTTC. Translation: CASSLASTSGNPPQFF.

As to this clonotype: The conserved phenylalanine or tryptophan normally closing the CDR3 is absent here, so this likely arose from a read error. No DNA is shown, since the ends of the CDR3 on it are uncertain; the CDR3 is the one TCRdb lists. The CDR3 reads CASSLGDFRNTSTTNKLI. The rearrangement links TRBV9 to TRBJ2-7. The CDR3 region is 18 residues in length, termini included. The germline gives CDR1 SGDLS, CDR2 YYNGEE.

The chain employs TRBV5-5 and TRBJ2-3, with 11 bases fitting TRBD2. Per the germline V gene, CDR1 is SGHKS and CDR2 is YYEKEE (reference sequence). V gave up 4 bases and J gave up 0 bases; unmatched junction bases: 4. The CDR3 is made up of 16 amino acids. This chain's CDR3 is CASSTWTSGSTDTQYF. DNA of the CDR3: TGTGCCAGCAGCACCTGGACTAGCGGGAGCACAGATACGCAGTATTTT.

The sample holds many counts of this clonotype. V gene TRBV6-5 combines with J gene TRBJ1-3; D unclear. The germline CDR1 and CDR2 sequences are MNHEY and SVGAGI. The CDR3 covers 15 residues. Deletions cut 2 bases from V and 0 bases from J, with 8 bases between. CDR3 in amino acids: CASSYTMYSGNTIYF. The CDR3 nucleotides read TGTGCCAGCAGTTACACGATGTACTCTGGAAACACCATATATTTT.

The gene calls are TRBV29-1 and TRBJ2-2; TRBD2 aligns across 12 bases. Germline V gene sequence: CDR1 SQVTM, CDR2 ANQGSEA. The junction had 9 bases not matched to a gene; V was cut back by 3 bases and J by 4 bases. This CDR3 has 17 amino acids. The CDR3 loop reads CSVDSSGRAGGTGELFF. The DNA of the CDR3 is TGCAGCGTTGACTCTAGCGGGAGGGCCGGGGGCACCGGGGAGCTGTTTTTT.

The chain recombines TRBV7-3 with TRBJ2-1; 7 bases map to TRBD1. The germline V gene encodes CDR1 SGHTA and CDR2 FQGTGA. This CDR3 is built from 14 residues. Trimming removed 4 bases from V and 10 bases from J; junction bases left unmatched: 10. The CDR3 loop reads CASSSGTALGEQFF. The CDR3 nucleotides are TGTGCCAGCAGCTCCGGGACAGCCCTAGGGGAGCAGTTCTTC.

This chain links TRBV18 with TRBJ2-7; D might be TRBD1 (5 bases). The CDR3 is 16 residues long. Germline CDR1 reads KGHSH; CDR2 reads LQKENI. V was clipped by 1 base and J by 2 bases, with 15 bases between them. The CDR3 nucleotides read TGTGCCAGCTCACCACTCCTGGGCCAGGGTACCTACGAGCAGTACTTC. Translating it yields CASSPLLGQGTYEQYF.

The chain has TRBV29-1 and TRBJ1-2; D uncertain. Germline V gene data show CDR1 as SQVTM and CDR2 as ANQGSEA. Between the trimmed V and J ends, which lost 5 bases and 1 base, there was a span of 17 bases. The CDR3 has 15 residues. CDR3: CSVPGWDQDNYGYTF. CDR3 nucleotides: TGCAGCGTTCCTGGCTGGGATCAAGATAACTATGGCTACACCTTC. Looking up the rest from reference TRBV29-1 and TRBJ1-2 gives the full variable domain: SAVISQKPSRDICQRGTSLTIQCQVDSQVTMMFWYRQQPGQSLTLIATANQGSEATYESGFVIDKFPISRPNLTFSTLTVSNMSPEDSSIYLCSVPGWDQDNYGYTFGSGTRLTVV.

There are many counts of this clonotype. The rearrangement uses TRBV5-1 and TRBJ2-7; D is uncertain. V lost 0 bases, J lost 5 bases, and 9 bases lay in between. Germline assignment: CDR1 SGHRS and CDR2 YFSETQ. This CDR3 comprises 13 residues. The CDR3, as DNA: TGCGCCAGCAGCTTGGGGTTGGTCAACGAGCAGTACTTC. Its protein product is CASSLGLVNEQYF.

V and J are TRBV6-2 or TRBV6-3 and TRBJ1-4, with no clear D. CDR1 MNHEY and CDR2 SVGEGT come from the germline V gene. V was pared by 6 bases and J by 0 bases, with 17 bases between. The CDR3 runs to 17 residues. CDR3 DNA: TGTGCCAGCAGCGTCCTAACCAGGAAAACAACTAATGAAAAACTGTTTTTT. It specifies CASSVLTRKTTNEKLFF.

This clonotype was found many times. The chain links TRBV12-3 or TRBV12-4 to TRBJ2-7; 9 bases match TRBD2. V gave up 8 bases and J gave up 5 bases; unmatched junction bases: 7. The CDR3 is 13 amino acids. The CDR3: CASGAGGPHEQYF. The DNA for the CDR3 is TGTGCCAGCGGGGCGGGAGGGCCCCACGAGCAGTACTTC.

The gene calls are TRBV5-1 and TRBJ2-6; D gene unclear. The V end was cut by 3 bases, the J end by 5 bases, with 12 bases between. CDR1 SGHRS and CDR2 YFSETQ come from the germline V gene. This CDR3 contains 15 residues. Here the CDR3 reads CASSSNIDRANVLTF. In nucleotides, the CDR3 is TGCGCCAGCAGCTCTAATATAGATCGGGCCAACGTCCTGACTTTC.

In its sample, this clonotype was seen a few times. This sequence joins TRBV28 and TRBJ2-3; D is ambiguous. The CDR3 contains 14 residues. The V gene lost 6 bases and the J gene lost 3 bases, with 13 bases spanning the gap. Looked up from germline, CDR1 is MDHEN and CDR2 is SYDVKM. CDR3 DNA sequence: TGTGCCAGCAGCCGTAGCTCCCAAACAGATACGCAGTATTTT. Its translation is CASSRSSQTDTQYF.

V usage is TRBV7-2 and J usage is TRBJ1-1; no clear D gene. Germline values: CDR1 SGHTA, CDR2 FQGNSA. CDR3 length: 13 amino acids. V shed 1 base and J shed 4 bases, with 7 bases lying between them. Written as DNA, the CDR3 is TGTGCCAGCAGCTTAGAGGACCGCACTGAAGCTTTCTTT. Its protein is CASSLEDRTEAFF.

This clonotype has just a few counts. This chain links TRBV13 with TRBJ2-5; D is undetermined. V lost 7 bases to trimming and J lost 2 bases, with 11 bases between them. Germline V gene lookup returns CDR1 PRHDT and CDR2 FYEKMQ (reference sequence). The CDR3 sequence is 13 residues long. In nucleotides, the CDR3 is TGTGCCAGCAACATGGAAGGGCAAGAGACCCAGTACTTC. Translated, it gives CASNMEGQETQYF.

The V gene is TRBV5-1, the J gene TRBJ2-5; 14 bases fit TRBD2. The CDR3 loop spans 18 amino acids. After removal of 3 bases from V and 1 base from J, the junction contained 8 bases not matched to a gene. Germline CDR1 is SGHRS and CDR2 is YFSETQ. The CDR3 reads CASSSGLAGGRGQETQYF. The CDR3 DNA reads TGCGCCAGCAGCTCCGGACTAGCGGGAGGAAGGGGCCAAGAGACCCAGTACTTC.

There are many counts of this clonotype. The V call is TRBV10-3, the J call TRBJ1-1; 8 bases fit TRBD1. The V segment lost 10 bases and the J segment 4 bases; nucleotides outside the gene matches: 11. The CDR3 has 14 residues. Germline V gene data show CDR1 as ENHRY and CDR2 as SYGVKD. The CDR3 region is CATSRQGLSTEAFF. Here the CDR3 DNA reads TGTGCCACCTCAAGACAGGGGCTTAGCACTGAAGCTTTCTTT.

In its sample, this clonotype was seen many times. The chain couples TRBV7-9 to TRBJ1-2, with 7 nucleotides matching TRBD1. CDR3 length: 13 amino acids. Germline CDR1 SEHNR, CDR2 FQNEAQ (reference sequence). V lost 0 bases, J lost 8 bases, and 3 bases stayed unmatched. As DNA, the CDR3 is TGTGCCAGCAGCTTAGCACAGGGGTGGGGCTACACCTTC. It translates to CASSLAQGWGYTF.